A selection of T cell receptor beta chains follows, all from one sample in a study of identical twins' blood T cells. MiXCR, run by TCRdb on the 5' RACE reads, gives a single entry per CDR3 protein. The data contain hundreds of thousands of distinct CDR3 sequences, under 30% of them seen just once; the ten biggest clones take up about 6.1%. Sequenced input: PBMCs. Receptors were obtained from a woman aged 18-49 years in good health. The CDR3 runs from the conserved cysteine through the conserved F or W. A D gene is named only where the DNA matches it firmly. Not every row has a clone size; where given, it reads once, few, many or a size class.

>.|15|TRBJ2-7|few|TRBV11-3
TGTGCCAGCAGCTCGAGGGGGACCACTTACTACGAGCAGTACTTC
CASSSRGTTYYEQYF
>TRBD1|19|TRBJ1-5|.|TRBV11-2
TGTGCCAGCAGCTTAGGAACGGGACAGGGGGCGTATGGCAATCAGCCCCAGCATTTT
CASSLGTGQGAYGNQPQHF
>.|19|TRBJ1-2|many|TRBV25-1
TGTGCCAGCAGTGAATCTATGGCCAGCACCCCAGACCTAAACTATGGCTACACCTTC
CASSESMASTPDLNYGYTF
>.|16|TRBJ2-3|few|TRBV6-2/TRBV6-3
TGTGCCAGCAGTTACAGGCCAGCCGGAGGGACAGATACGCAGTATTTT
CASSYRPAGGTDTQYF
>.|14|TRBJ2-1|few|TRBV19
TGTGCCAGTAAAGCTCGGCCTGGTTGGTCCGAGCAGTTCTTC
CASKARPGWSEQFF
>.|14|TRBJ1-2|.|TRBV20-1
TGCAGTGCTAGCATACAGACAGACAACTATGGCTACACCTTC
CSASIQTDNYGYTF
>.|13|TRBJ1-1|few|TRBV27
TGTGCCAGCAGTTTGAACAGGAAAGACGAAGCTTTCTTT
CASSLNRKDEAFF
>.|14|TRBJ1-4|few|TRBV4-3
TGCGCCAGCAGCCATCTGGACAGACGCGAAAAACTGTTTTTT
CASSHLDRREKLFF
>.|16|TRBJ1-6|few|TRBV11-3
TGTGCCAGCAGCCCCGCCAGGGGAACCTATAATTCACCCCTCCACTTT
CASSPARGTYNSPLHF
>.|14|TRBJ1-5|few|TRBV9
TGTGCCAGCAGCTTCGGGTCGAATTATCAGCCCCAGCATTTT
CASSFGSNYQPQHF
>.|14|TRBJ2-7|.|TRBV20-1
TGCAGTGCTACCCCTCTAGCGATTCGGGAAGAGCAGTACTTC
CSATPLAIREEQYF
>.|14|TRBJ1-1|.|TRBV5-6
TGTGCCAGCAGCTTGACCAGAAGGAACACTGAAGCTTTCTTT
CASSLTRRNTEAFF
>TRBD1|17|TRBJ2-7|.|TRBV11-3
TGTGCCAGCAGCTTAGCCGGGACAGAGCATTTCACCTACGAGCAGTACTTC
CASSLAGTEHFTYEQYF
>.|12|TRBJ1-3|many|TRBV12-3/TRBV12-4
TGTGCCAGCAACCTTTACGGAGCCACCATATATTTT
CASNLYGATIYF